The rows below give T cell receptor beta chains drawn from one sample of a study of memory CD4+ T cells and cytomegalovirus serostatus. The repertoire was sequenced with immunoSEQ multiplex PCR; TCRdb's copy has only in-frame clones and lacks some. The repertoire consists of tens of thousands of clones, with 75% to 85% occurring once and the leading ten covering nearly 0.9%. The sequencing sample was made of memory CD4+ T cells from blood. The source is an adult in good health and CMV-seronegative. CDR3s include the opening cysteine and the closing phenylalanine or tryptophan. The D gene is left open where the match is weak. Only part of the rows carry a size: once, few, many, or a class if the clone is expanded.

d_call,v_call,clone_size,j_call,cdr3_aa,cdr3_nt
TRBD1,TRBV19,-,TRBJ1-3,CASSVQGHSGNTIYF,TGTGCCAGTAGTGTACAGGGGCACTCTGGAAACACCATATATTTT
-,TRBV19,-,TRBJ1-5,CASKVADQPQHF,TGTGCCAGTAAAGTCGCTGATCAGCCCCAGCATTTT
-,TRBV25-1,-,TRBJ2-1,CASSENASRAHEQFF,TGTGCCAGCAGTGAGAATGCTAGCCGGGCTCATGAGCAGTTCTTC
TRBD2,TRBV4-1,-,TRBJ2-7,CASSQGLLAGPVQYF,TGCGCCAGCAGCCAAGGGCTACTAGCGGGGCCGGTTCAGTACTTC
TRBD1,TRBV6-5,-,TRBJ1-5,CASRRQGGSNQPQHF,TGTGCCAGCAGACGACAGGGGGGGAGCAATCAGCCCCAGCATTTT
TRBD1,TRBV10-2,few,TRBJ1-1,CASRAIQGASTEAFF,TGCGCCAGCAGAGCGATCCAGGGGGCGAGTACTGAAGCTTTCTTT
-,TRBV29-1,-,TRBJ1-1,CGGVLNTEAFF,TGCGGTGGGGTTTTGAACACTGAAGCTTTCTTT
TRBD2,TRBV7-2,-,TRBJ2-5,CASSQATSGGQETQYF,TGTGCCAGCAGCCAGGCGACTAGCGGGGGGCAAGAGACCCAGTACTTC
TRBD1,TRBV29-1,-,TRBJ1-2,CSVEGTGSGYTF,TGCAGCGTTGAAGGGACAGGGAGCGGCTACACCTTC
-,TRBV25-1,-,TRBJ2-7,CASSGNWDEQYF,TGTGCCAGCAGTGGAAACTGGGACGAGCAGTACTTC
-,TRBV28,-,TRBJ1-3,CASGFYRGRTGDTIYF,TGTGCCAGCGGCTTCTATCGGGGTCGTACCGGAGACACCATATATTTT
-,TRBV2,-,TRBJ2-2,CASSWNQRSGELFF,TGTGCCAGCAGCTGGAATCAGCGGTCAGGGGAGCTGTTTTTT
-,TRBV5-4,-,TRBJ1-3,CASSFTGAGNTIYF,TGTGCCAGCAGCTTCACGGGGGCTGGAAACACCATATATTTT
-,TRBV30,-,TRBJ1-4,CAWTATNEKLFF,TGTGCCTGGACAGCAACTAATGAAAAACTGTTTTTT
-,TRBV30,-,TRBJ1-5,CAWSPGNNQPQHF,TGTGCCTGGTCCCCGGGCAACAATCAGCCCCAGCATTTT
-,TRBV9,-,TRBJ1-1,CASSIDHRNTEAFF,TGTGCCAGCAGCATAGACCACAGGAACACTGAAGCTTTCTTT
-,TRBV10-2,-,TRBJ1-1,CASSDPRRANTEAFF,TGCGCCAGCAGCGACCCCCGCAGGGCGAACACTGAAGCTTTCTTT
-,TRBV7-2,-,TRBJ1-6,CASSPRGGYYNSPLHF,TGTGCCAGCAGCCCTCGTGGGGGTTACTATAATTCACCCCTCCACTTT
TRBD2,TRBV7-2,-,TRBJ2-7,CASSRESGGFYEQYF,TGTGCCAGCAGCCGAGAGAGCGGGGGGTTCTACGAGCAGTACTTC
-,TRBV2,-,TRBJ1-6,CASYFDGDNSPLHF,TGTGCCAGCTACTTCGACGGAGATAATTCACCCCTCCACTTT
TRBD1,TRBV5-1,-,TRBJ1-1,CASSSRLVRGRGTEAFF,TGCGCCAGCAGCTCCCGTTTGGTCAGGGGGCGAGGAACTGAAGCTTTCTTT
-,TRBV27,-,TRBJ2-3,CASSRWPAGTSTDTQYF,TGTGCCAGCAGCCGTTGGCCCGCCGGGACCAGCACAGATACGCAGTATTTT
-,TRBV5-1,-,TRBJ1-2,CASSFQGHGYTF,TGCGCCAGCAGTTTCCAGGGTCATGGCTACACCTTC
-,TRBV4-1,-,TRBJ2-2,CASSQAQVAGELFF,TGCGCCAGCAGCCAAGCCCAGGTAGCCGGGGAGCTGTTTTTT
-,TRBV4-2,-,TRBJ2-7,CASSQVGAGWVEQYF,TGTGCCAGCAGCCAAGTTGGAGCCGGATGGGTCGAGCAGTACTTC
-,TRBV7-2,-,TRBJ2-7,CASSRRAQGSHEQYF,TGTGCCAGCAGCCGGAGGGCCCAGGGTAGCCACGAGCAGTACTTC
-,TRBV7-8,-,TRBJ1-2,CASSPIQGPNYGYTF,TGTGCCAGCAGCCCTATTCAGGGACCTAACTATGGCTACACCTTC
TRBD2,TRBV18,few,TRBJ2-1,CASSPPLAGGTNEQFF,TGTGCCAGCTCACCACCCTTAGCGGGAGGGACCAATGAGCAGTTCTTC
-,TRBV21-1,few,TRBJ2-7,CASSKEGPEQYF,TGTGCCAGCAGCAAGGAAGGCCCCGAGCAGTACTTC
TRBD2,TRBV2,once,TRBJ2-2,CASRLTSGGGTGELFF,TGTGCCAGCAGACTCACTAGCGGGGGAGGGACCGGGGAGCTGTTTTTT
-,TRBV19,-,TRBJ2-5,CASATLQPTGQETQYF,TGTGCCAGTGCAACCCTACAGCCCACGGGGCAAGAGACCCAGTACTTC
-,TRBV7-3,-,TRBJ1-1,CASRGQTDTEAFF,TGTGCCAGCCGAGGACAGACTGACACTGAAGCTTTCTTT
-,TRBV7-7,-,TRBJ1-1,CASSRIPNTEAFF,TGTGCCAGCAGCCGAATTCCGAACACTGAAGCTTTCTTT
TRBD1,TRBV6-6,-,TRBJ1-1,CASSFEQGTNTEAFF,TGTGCCAGCAGTTTCGAACAGGGGACTAACACTGAAGCTTTCTTT
-,TRBV6-5,-,TRBJ1-1,CASSYPDRAAFF,TGTGCCAGCAGTTACCCGGACAGAGCCGCTTTCTTT
-,TRBV5-1,-,TRBJ2-1,CASSLGVRVNEQFF,TGCGCCAGCAGCTTGGGGGTCCGGGTCAATGAGCAGTTCTTC